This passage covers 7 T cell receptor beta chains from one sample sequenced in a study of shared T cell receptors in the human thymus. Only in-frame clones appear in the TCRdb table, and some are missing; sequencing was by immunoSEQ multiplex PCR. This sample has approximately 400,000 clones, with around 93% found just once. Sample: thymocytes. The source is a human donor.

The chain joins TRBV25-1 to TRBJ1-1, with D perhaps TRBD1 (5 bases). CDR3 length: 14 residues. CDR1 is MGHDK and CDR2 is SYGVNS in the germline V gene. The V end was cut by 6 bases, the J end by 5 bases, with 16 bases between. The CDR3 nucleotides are TGTGCCAGCAGGGGGGGGGAGGGTTCTACTGAAGCTTTCTTT. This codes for CASRGGEGSTEAFF.

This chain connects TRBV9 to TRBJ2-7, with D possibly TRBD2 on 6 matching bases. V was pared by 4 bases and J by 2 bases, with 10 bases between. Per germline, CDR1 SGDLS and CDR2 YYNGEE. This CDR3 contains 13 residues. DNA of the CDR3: TGTGCCAGCAGCAATAGCGGTCCCTACGAGCAGTACTTC. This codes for CASSNSGPYEQYF.

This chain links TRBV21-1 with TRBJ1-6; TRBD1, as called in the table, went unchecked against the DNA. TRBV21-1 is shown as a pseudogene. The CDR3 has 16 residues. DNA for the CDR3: TGTGCCAGCAGTCCGTCGAGTGGGACAGCTAAGTCACCCCTCCACTTT. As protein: CASSPSSGTAKSPLHF.

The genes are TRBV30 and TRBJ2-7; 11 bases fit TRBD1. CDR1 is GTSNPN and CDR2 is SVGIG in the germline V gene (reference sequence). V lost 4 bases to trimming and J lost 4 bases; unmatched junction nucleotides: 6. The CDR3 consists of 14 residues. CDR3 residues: CAWTPGTGGYEQYF. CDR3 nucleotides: TGTGCCTGGACCCCAGGGACAGGGGGGTACGAGCAGTACTTC.

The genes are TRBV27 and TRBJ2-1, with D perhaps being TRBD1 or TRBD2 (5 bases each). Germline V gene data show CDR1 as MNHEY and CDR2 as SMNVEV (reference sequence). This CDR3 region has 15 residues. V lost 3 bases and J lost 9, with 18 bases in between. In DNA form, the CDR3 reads TGTGCCAGCAGTTTTAGAATGGCCGAGAGGGGTGAGCAGTTCTTC. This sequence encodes CASSFRMAERGEQFF.

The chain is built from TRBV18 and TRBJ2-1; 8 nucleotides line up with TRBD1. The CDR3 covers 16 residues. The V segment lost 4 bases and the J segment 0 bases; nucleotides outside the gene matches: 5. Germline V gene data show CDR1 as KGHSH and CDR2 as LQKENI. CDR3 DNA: TGTGCCAGCTCACACTACAGGGGGTTCTCCTACAATGAGCAGTTCTTC. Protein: CASSHYRGFSYNEQFF.

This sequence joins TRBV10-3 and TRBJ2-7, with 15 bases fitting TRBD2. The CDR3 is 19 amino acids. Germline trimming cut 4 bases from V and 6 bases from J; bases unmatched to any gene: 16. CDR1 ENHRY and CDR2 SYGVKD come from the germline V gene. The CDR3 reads CAISGTGTSGRPFLGEQYF. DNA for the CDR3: TGTGCCATCAGTGGTACGGGGACTAGCGGGAGGCCATTTTTGGGCGAGCAGTACTTC.